These 13 T cell receptor beta chains originate from one sample sequenced in a study of T cells after yellow fever vaccination. TCRdb re-called the 5' RACE reads through MiXCR, storing one row per CDR3 protein. Here the sample spans roughly 310,000 distinct CDR3 sequences, around 4% being singletons. The sample consisted of PBMCs, taken on the day of the yellow fever booster vaccination. The origin of the receptors is a man younger than 35 who received the YFV17D yellow fever vaccine.

This clonotype turned up a few times. V usage is TRBV21-1 and J usage is TRBJ1-5; the table assigns TRBD1, which was not confirmed against the DNA. TRBV21-1 constitutes a pseudogene. The CDR3 runs 15 residues. The CDR3 protein is CAGGQRPYSNQPQHF. CDR3 sequence (DNA): TGTGCCGGGGGACAGCGACCCTATAGCAATCAGCCCCAGCATTTT.

This clonotype was found a few times. The chain uses TRBV20-1 and TRBJ1-1; D call uncertain. Trimming shortened V by 5 bases and J by 0 bases, and 7 bases separated the two germline ends. The CDR3 totals 12 residues. Germline CDR1 is DFQATT and CDR2 is SNEGSKA (reference sequence). CDR3 DNA sequence: TGCAGTGCTCGGACTCTGAACACTGAAGCTTTCTTT. This translates into CSARTLNTEAFF.

Ten or more counts support this clonotype. The chain links TRBV5-1 to TRBJ2-3; D unresolved. This CDR3 spans 14 amino acids. The V gene lost 6 bases and the J gene lost 0 bases, with 11 bases spanning the gap. Germline V gene sequence: CDR1 SGHRS, CDR2 YFSETQ. The CDR3 loop is CASMRTASTDTQYF. The CDR3, as DNA: TGCGCCAGCATGCGCACCGCTAGCACAGATACGCAGTATTTT.

In this sample, this clonotype turned up a few times. CDR3 amino acids: CASSWDRLQETQYF. In DNA form, the CDR3 reads TGTGCCAGCAGCTGGGACAGGCTCCAAGAGACCCAGTACTTC. The J gene is TRBJ2-5, the V gene TRBV5-4; 8 nucleotides agree with TRBD1. The V gene's germline CDR1 is SGHNT and CDR2 YYREEE (reference sequence). J lost 1 base, V lost 3 bases, and 2 bases had no gene match. The CDR3 contains 14 residues.

This clonotype has a count of ten or more. V and J are TRBV7-2 and TRBJ2-1, with TRBD2 matching over 8 bases. CDR1 is SGHTA and CDR2 is FQGNSA in the germline V gene. V shed 7 bases and J 9 bases; nucleotides not matched to a gene: 23. This CDR3 has 18 residues. CDR3: CASTSRVGDPGGPGEQFF. The CDR3 DNA reads TGTGCCAGCACCTCCAGAGTCGGGGACCCGGGGGGGCCAGGTGAGCAGTTCTTC.

This clonotype was found a few times. The chain recombines TRBV7-2 with TRBJ2-2; no reliable D call. CDR1 and CDR2 from the germline V gene are SGHTA and FQGNSA. The CDR3 runs to 13 residues. Trimming left V 8 bases short and J 4 bases short, with 11 bases between. The CDR3 coding sequence is TGTGCCAGCCGCCCGCCGGTCACCGGGGAGCTGTTTTTT. Encoded protein: CASRPPVTGELFF.

V gene TRBV27 combines with J gene TRBJ2-5, with D perhaps matching TRBD1 (5 bases). Germline V gene data show CDR1 as MNHEY and CDR2 as SMNVEV (reference sequence). This CDR3 is 16 amino acids long. Trimming took 6 bases from V and 5 from J, leaving 22 bases between them. CDR3 DNA sequence: TGTGCCAGCAGCTTTAGGGGCCGCTACTTTGGCGAGACCCAGTACTTC. Encoded protein: CASSFRGRYFGETQYF.

This clonotype showed up many times. The rearrangement joins TRBV7-2 to TRBJ2-7, with D possibly matching TRBD2 (5 bases). This CDR3 region has 15 residues. Germline V CDR1 and CDR2: SGHTA, FQGNSA. V dropped 1 base and J dropped 5 bases, with 15 bases sitting between them. The CDR3 nucleotides are TGTGCCAGCAGCTTAGGAGTGTGGGGAGAAAACGAGCAGTACTTC. It codes for CASSLGVWGENEQYF.

The table lists this clonotype with many counts. V usage is TRBV12-5 and J usage is TRBJ1-2; D remains unclear. Germline CDR1 is LGHNT and CDR2 is FRNRAP. V lost 1 base, J lost 2 bases, and 11 bases lay in between. This CDR3 spans 15 amino acids. DNA of the CDR3: TGTGCTAGTGGTTTGGGCAGGCCCACAAACTATGGCTACACCTTC. Translation: CASGLGRPTNYGYTF.

In its sample, this clonotype was seen many times. CDR3 bases: TGTGCCAGCAGCTTATTGGGCGGCTACACCTTC. Translation gives CASSLLGGYTF. The rearrangement joins TRBV7-3 to TRBJ1-2; D gene unclear. CDR3 length: 11 amino acids. Germline V gene data show CDR1 as SGHTA and CDR2 as FQGTGA. V lost 2 bases and J lost 8, with 6 bases in between.

This clonotype was counted only a few times. J is TRBJ2-3 and V is TRBV5-1, with 8 bases aligning to TRBD2. Germline V lookup: CDR1 SGHRS, CDR2 YFSETQ. CDR3 size: 14 residues. Trimming cost V 4 bases and J 4 bases; bases outside gene matches: 5. The DNA for the CDR3 is TGCGCCAGCAGCGCGGGACTAGTCGCAGATACGCAGTATTTT. It is translated as CASSAGLVADTQYF.

The gene calls are TRBV6-5 and TRBJ2-7; the D gene is possibly TRBD1 (6 bases). The CDR3 loop spans 15 amino acids. The ends were cut back, 4 bases at V and 2 bases at J, with 15 bases in the middle. Germline values: CDR1 MNHEY, CDR2 SVGAGI. CDR3 protein: CASSSGYRAAYEQYF. The CDR3 bases are TGTGCCAGCAGTTCCGGGTACAGGGCAGCCTACGAGCAGTACTTC.

This clonotype was counted many times. The chain links TRBV24-1 to TRBJ1-5; a weak D match, TRBD1 (5 bases). There are 16 residues in the CDR3. V gave up 2 bases and J gave up 4 bases, with 14 bases separating them. From germline, CDR1 is KGHDR and CDR2 SFDVKD. Here the CDR3 DNA reads TGTGCCACCAGTGATTGGAGGGGAGGTGGTAATCAGCCCCAGCATTTT. It translates to CATSDWRGGGNQPQHF.